Listed below are T cell receptor beta chains from one sample, sequenced in a study of T cell repertoires in aging, cancer and after chemotherapy. Each CDR3 protein is one row after TCRdb ran MiXCR on the multiplex PCR reads. Seen here are about 10,000 distinct CDR3 sequences, about two fifths observed once, and the top ten hold roughly 9.5%. The sample taken for sequencing was blood. The source of these receptors is a human donor in good health. CDR3s include the opening cysteine and the closing phenylalanine or tryptophan. The D gene is left open where the match is weak. Only part of the rows carry a size: once, few, many, or a class if the clone is expanded.

cdr3_aa: CASSFEMNTEAFF
cdr3_nt: TGTGCCAGCAGTTTTGAGATGAACACTGAAGCTTTCTTT
clone_size: .
cdr3_length: 13
j_call: TRBJ1-1
d_call: .
v_call: TRBV27

cdr3_aa: CASSTSGTDTDTQYF
cdr3_nt: TGTGCCAGCAGTACCTCCGGGACGGACACAGATACGCAGTATTTT
clone_size: few
cdr3_length: 15
j_call: TRBJ2-3
d_call: .
v_call: TRBV6-5

cdr3_aa: CASSQTVVGEQYF
cdr3_nt: TGTGCCAGCAGTCAAACCGTGGTAGGCGAGCAGTACTTC
clone_size: few
cdr3_length: 13
j_call: TRBJ2-7
d_call: .
v_call: TRBV12-3/TRBV12-4

cdr3_aa: CVTNRANGELFF
cdr3_nt: TGTGTCACGAATAGGGCTAACGGGGAGCTGTTTTTT
clone_size: .
cdr3_length: 12
j_call: TRBJ2-2
d_call: .
v_call: TRBV6-5

cdr3_aa: CASSKGFGVEETQYF
cdr3_nt: TGTGCCAGTTCGAAGGGGTTTGGGGTAGAGGAGACCCAGTACTTC
clone_size: few
cdr3_length: 15
j_call: TRBJ2-5
d_call: .
v_call: TRBV19

cdr3_aa: CASSHGQASGLYEQYF
cdr3_nt: TGTGCCAGCAGCCATGGACAGGCCTCGGGGCTCTACGAGCAGTACTTC
clone_size: .
cdr3_length: 16
j_call: TRBJ2-7
d_call: TRBD1
v_call: TRBV5-6

cdr3_aa: CASSWGVRGEQFF
cdr3_nt: TGTGCCAGCAGTTGGGGGGTCCGCGGTGAGCAGTTCTTC
clone_size: once
cdr3_length: 13
j_call: TRBJ2-1
d_call: .
v_call: TRBV27

cdr3_aa: CASSGSLPTKDQETQYF
cdr3_nt: TGTGCCAGCAGTGGGAGTCTACCAACCAAAGATCAAGAGACCCAGTACTTC
clone_size: few
cdr3_length: 17
j_call: TRBJ2-5
d_call: .
v_call: TRBV6-1

cdr3_aa: CASSYGGRAHNEQFF
cdr3_nt: TGTGCCAGCAGTTATGGAGGCAGGGCCCACAATGAGCAGTTCTTC
clone_size: .
cdr3_length: 15
j_call: TRBJ2-1
d_call: .
v_call: TRBV6-5

cdr3_aa: CATSTTLGDTQYF
cdr3_nt: TGTGCCACCAGTACGACCCTGGGGGATACGCAGTATTTT
clone_size: medium-sized
cdr3_length: 13
j_call: TRBJ2-3
d_call: .
v_call: TRBV15

cdr3_aa: CASSLSLNTGELFF
cdr3_nt: TGTGCCAGCAGCCTGAGTCTGAACACCGGGGAGCTGTTTTTT
clone_size: .
cdr3_length: 14
j_call: TRBJ2-2
d_call: .
v_call: TRBV7-9

cdr3_aa: CASSFEGVRPTNEQFF
cdr3_nt: TGTGCCAGCAGTTTTGAGGGAGTCAGGCCCACCAATGAGCAGTTCTTC
clone_size: once
cdr3_length: 16
j_call: TRBJ2-1
d_call: .
v_call: TRBV6-5

cdr3_aa: CASGQGPGEQYF
cdr3_nt: TGTGCCAGCGGACAGGGTCCGGGCGAGCAGTACTTC
clone_size: few
cdr3_length: 12
j_call: TRBJ2-7
d_call: TRBD1
v_call: TRBV27

cdr3_aa: CASNTPRAGVNEQFF
cdr3_nt: TGTGCCAGCAACACGCCTCGAGCGGGAGTTAATGAGCAGTTCTTC
clone_size: few
cdr3_length: 15
j_call: TRBJ2-1
d_call: TRBD2
v_call: TRBV12-3/TRBV12-4

cdr3_aa: CASSLGGVSGNTIYF
cdr3_nt: TGTGCCAGCAGCTTGGGGGGGGTCTCTGGAAACACCATATATTTT
clone_size: .
cdr3_length: 15
j_call: TRBJ1-3
d_call: .
v_call: TRBV5-6

cdr3_aa: CASSFGNSYEQYF
cdr3_nt: TGTGCCAGCAGTTTTGGGAATTCCTACGAGCAGTACTTC
clone_size: medium-sized
cdr3_length: 13
j_call: TRBJ2-7
d_call: .
v_call: TRBV12-3/TRBV12-4

cdr3_aa: CASSVSGENTEAFF
cdr3_nt: TGTGCCAGCAGTGTTTCGGGGGAGAACACTGAAGCTTTCTTT
clone_size: .
cdr3_length: 14
j_call: TRBJ1-1
d_call: .
v_call: TRBV27

cdr3_aa: CASSYDGGRRAGELFF
cdr3_nt: TGTGCCAGCAGTTACGATGGCGGGAGAAGGGCCGGGGAGCTGTTTTTT
clone_size: few
cdr3_length: 16
j_call: TRBJ2-2
d_call: TRBD2
v_call: TRBV6-6

cdr3_aa: CASLAGGGSYNEQFF
cdr3_nt: TGTGCCAGCCTAGCGGGGGGAGGCTCCTACAATGAGCAGTTCTTC
clone_size: medium-sized
cdr3_length: 15
j_call: TRBJ2-1
d_call: TRBD2
v_call: TRBV6-2/TRBV6-3

cdr3_aa: CRTSGTGWYEQFF
cdr3_nt: TGCAGGACTTCCGGGACAGGGTGGTATGAGCAGTTCTTC
clone_size: .
cdr3_length: 13
j_call: TRBJ2-1
d_call: TRBD1
v_call: TRBV29-1

cdr3_aa: CASSPDRSGNTIYF
cdr3_nt: TGTGCCAGTAGTCCGGACAGGTCTGGAAACACCATATATTTT
clone_size: medium-sized
cdr3_length: 14
j_call: TRBJ1-3
d_call: TRBD1
v_call: TRBV19

cdr3_aa: CASSFPSVGGNEQFF
cdr3_nt: TGTGCCAGCAGCTTCCCCTCGGTCGGGGGCAACGAGCAGTTCTTC
clone_size: medium-sized
cdr3_length: 15
j_call: TRBJ2-1
d_call: .
v_call: TRBV11-1

cdr3_aa: CASSPGQFSAYNEQFF
cdr3_nt: TGTGCCAGCTCACCGGGACAGTTCAGTGCCTACAATGAGCAGTTCTTC
clone_size: .
cdr3_length: 16
j_call: TRBJ2-1
d_call: TRBD1
v_call: TRBV18

cdr3_aa: CASSPRTGEEQYF
cdr3_nt: TGTGCCAGCTCACCAAGGACAGGGGAAGAGCAGTACTTC
clone_size: few
cdr3_length: 13
j_call: TRBJ2-7
d_call: TRBD1
v_call: TRBV18

cdr3_aa: CASSSNKEQYF
cdr3_nt: TGCGCCAGCAGCTCGAATAAGGAGCAGTACTTC
clone_size: .
cdr3_length: 11
j_call: TRBJ2-7
d_call: .
v_call: TRBV5-1

cdr3_aa: CASSERAGSGSAYNEQFF
cdr3_nt: TGTGCCAGCAGTGAACGGGCAGGTAGCGGGAGCGCCTACAATGAGCAGTTCTTC
clone_size: .
cdr3_length: 18
j_call: TRBJ2-1
d_call: TRBD2
v_call: TRBV6-1

cdr3_aa: CATSRPLNLDFFSGNTIYF
cdr3_nt: TGTGCCACCAGCAGACCACTGAATTTGGACTTTTTCTCTGGAAACACCATATATTTT
clone_size: .
cdr3_length: 19
j_call: TRBJ1-3
d_call: .
v_call: TRBV15

cdr3_aa: CASSSTPAKSTDTQYF
cdr3_nt: TGTGCCAGTAGTTCAACTCCCGCGAAGAGCACAGATACGCAGTATTTT
clone_size: medium-sized
cdr3_length: 16
j_call: TRBJ2-3
d_call: .
v_call: TRBV19

cdr3_aa: CASSEADRSEQYF
cdr3_nt: TGTGCCAGCAGTGAGGCAGACAGAAGCGAGCAGTACTTC
clone_size: .
cdr3_length: 13
j_call: TRBJ2-7
d_call: .
v_call: TRBV6-1

cdr3_aa: CASSQGTSDRTDTQYF
cdr3_nt: TGCGCCAGCAGCCAGGGGACTAGCGACCGCACAGATACGCAGTATTTT
clone_size: .
cdr3_length: 16
j_call: TRBJ2-3
d_call: TRBD2
v_call: TRBV5-1